These 25 T cell receptor beta chains share one sample of origin, sequenced in a study of T cell clonality in common variable immunodeficiency. Profiling relied on immunoSEQ multiplex PCR, and the TCRdb table lists in-frame clones only, not all of them. Observed in the sample are about 42,000 clones, none of them singletons. Sequencing input: peripheral blood mononuclear cells. The receptors were sampled from a person between 18 and 75 years old in good health.

There are many counts of this clone. The CDR3 end falls 3 residues outside the read, so it is completed with the germline J gene. This chain uses TRBV6-2 or TRBV6-3 with TRBJ1-2, with a weak D call TRBD1 (6 bases). Germline V lookup: CDR1 MNHEY, CDR2 SVGEGT. CDR3 length: 13 residues. The V and J ends lost 5 bases and 2 bases respectively, with 9 bases between them. CDR3 DNA (partial): TGTGCCAGCAGTCCAACAGGGAACTATGGC. Encoded protein: CASSPTGNYG. The entire CDR3 protein reads CASSPTGNYGYTF.

Many counts were recorded for this clone. The sequence runs out 3 residues before the end of the CDR3; the remainder is reconstructed from the germline J gene. The chain recombines TRBV20-1 with TRBJ1-6; D is possibly TRBD1 (6 bases). The CDR3 covers 14 residues. The germline gives CDR1 DFQATT, CDR2 SNEGSKA (reference sequence). The ends were cut back, 6 bases at V and 10 bases at J, with 19 bases in the middle. The CDR3 protein is CSAAGAQVKSPLHF. CDR3 bases read: TGCAGTGCGGCAGGGGCCCAAGTCAAATCACCC.

As concerns this clone: The CDR3 extends 3 residues past the end of the read, so its final part is completed from the germline J gene. Different DNA sequences within this sample yield the same CDR3. V usage is TRBV7-8 and J usage is TRBJ1-5, with 8 bases that match TRBD1. The CDR3 loop spans 13 amino acids. Per germline, CDR1 SGHVS and CDR2 FQNEAQ. The CDR3 spells CASSGQGPGPQHF. The CDR3 DNA, read in part, is TGTGCCAGCAGCGGACAGGGACCTGGACCC.

This clone was counted ten times or more. The DNA read from the CDR3 is TGTGCCAGCAGCAAGGACAGGGAGGTCGAG. Protein product: CASSKDREVE. The whole CDR3 sequence is CASSKDREVEQYF. This rearrangement joins TRBV11-3 to TRBJ2-7; 8 bases agree with TRBD1. The CDR3 end falls 3 residues outside the read, so it is completed with the germline J gene. Germline lookup yields CDR1 SGHNT and CDR2 YENEEA. The CDR3 consists of 13 residues. V was clipped by 5 bases and J by 6 bases; unmatched bases: 6.

This clone was observed many times. The CDR3 end is not reached by the read, which stops 3 residues before it; the germline J gene fills it in. The chain uses TRBV29-1 and TRBJ2-3; perhaps TRBD1 as D (6 bases). The CDR3 loop spans 14 amino acids. V lost 7 bases and J lost 0, with 14 bases in between. Germline V gene sequence: CDR1 SQVTM, CDR2 ANQGSEA. CDR3 protein: CSGRLGASTDTQYF. CDR3 DNA, as far as it was read: TGCAGCGGGCGGCTGGGGGCTAGCACAGATACG.

This clone was observed many times. The read ends 3 residues shy of where the CDR3 ends; the end is completed using the germline J gene. The V call is TRBV20-1, the J call TRBJ2-7; D gene ambiguous. The V and J ends lost 6 bases and 3 bases respectively, with 6 bases between them. Germline values: CDR1 DFQATT, CDR2 SNEGSKA (reference sequence). The CDR3 is 10 amino acids. This CDR3 is CSAEHYEQYF. The sequenced CDR3 bases are TGCAGTGCCGAACACTACGAG.

There are many counts of this clone. Incomplete CDR3 DNA: TGCAGTGCTAGACAAAGCGGGTTTAGCAATCAGCCC. The encoded protein is CSARQSGFSNQP. Given in full, the CDR3 is CSARQSGFSNQPQHF. The chain has TRBV20-1 and TRBJ1-5; D is unclear. The DNA ends 3 residues before the CDR3 does, and the rest of the CDR3 is filled in from the germline J gene. The germline V gene has CDR1 DFQATT and CDR2 SNEGSKA (reference sequence). Deletions cut 2 bases from V and 0 bases from J, with 11 bases between. The length of the CDR3 is 15 residues.

This clone was seen at least ten times. The read ends 3 residues shy of where the CDR3 ends; the end is completed using the germline J gene. V gene TRBV10-3 combines with J gene TRBJ2-5; the D gene is possibly TRBD2 (6 bases). V shed 10 bases and J shed 1 base, with 16 bases lying between them. Germline V lookup: CDR1 ENHRY, CDR2 SYGVKD. This CDR3 spans 14 amino acids. CDR3 amino acids: CATRGGAFQETQYF. Partial CDR3 DNA: TGTGCCACACGCGGAGGGGCTTTCCAAGAGACC.

This clone was picked up many times. Read coverage stops 3 residues before the CDR3 terminus; the germline J gene supplies the remainder. This sequence joins TRBV10-3 and TRBJ1-2, with D perhaps TRBD1 (5 bases). Germline CDR1 and CDR2: ENHRY and SYGVKD. This CDR3 comprises 14 residues. CDR3 DNA, as far as it was read: TGTGCCATCAGTGAGTCGGCCGGGGGAGAGGGC. Translated: CAISESAGGEG. The CDR3 in its entirety is CAISESAGGEGYTF.

This clone has a count of ten or more. The CDR3 loop is CASSMGPRDRGGTEAFF. CDR3 bases read: TGTGCCAGTAGTATGGGGCCGAGGGACAGGGGAGGTACTGAA. This chain uses TRBV19 with TRBJ1-1; 10 nucleotides agree with TRBD1. The missing CDR3 end, 3 residues past where the read stops, is filled in from the germline J gene. The length of the CDR3 is 17 residues. The J segment lost 5 bases and the V segment lost 3 bases, leaving 12 bases of the junction unmatched. CDR1 is LNHDA, CDR2 SQIVND, per germline (reference sequence).

This clone occurred many times. Sequencing ends 3 residues short of the CDR3 end; the germline J gene provides the rest. This chain uses TRBV20-1 with TRBJ2-2; tentative D call: TRBD1 (6 bases). Germline CDR1 DFQATT, CDR2 SNEGSKA (reference sequence). There are 14 residues in the CDR3. The part of the CDR3 DNA that was read is TGCAGTGCAACAGGCGCCAGGGGTGATTCACCG. It is translated as CSATGARGDSP. The full CDR3 protein reads CSATGARGDSPLFF.

Turning to this clone: This may be a read error: a much more frequent sequence differs by one nucleotide. Sequencing ends 3 residues short of the CDR3 end; the germline J gene provides the rest. The rearrangement uses TRBV7-8 and TRBJ2-2, with TRBD1 identical over 12 bases. The CDR3 totals 18 residues. CDR1 and CDR2 from the germline V gene are SGHVS and FQNEAQ. The CDR3 bases that were read are TGTGCCAGCAGTCAACGGGACAGGGGGCGCATCACTAATGAAAAG. Translation: CASSQRDRGRITNEK. The whole CDR3 reads CASSQRDRGRITNEKLFF.

Note on this clone: The missing CDR3 end, 3 residues past where the read stops, is filled in from the germline J gene. The V gene is TRBV5-1, the J gene TRBJ2-7; 10 positions agree with TRBD2. The CDR3 has 15 amino acids. V shed 5 bases, J shed 3 bases, and the junction held 8 bases outside the gene matches. Germline V lookup: CDR1 SGHRS, CDR2 YFSETQ. Incomplete CDR3 DNA: TGCGCCAGCAGTTTAGCGGGAGGACTTGACTACGAG. Its protein product is CASSLAGGLDYE. The whole CDR3 sequence reads CASSLAGGLDYEQYF.

This clone was seen ten or more times. The CDR3 end falls 3 residues outside the read, so it is completed with the germline J gene. This chain connects TRBV5-1 to TRBJ2-2, with D perhaps matching TRBD1 (6 bases). CDR1 is SGHRS and CDR2 is YFSETQ in the germline V gene. The CDR3 totals 15 residues. Trimming removed 2 bases from V and 4 bases from J, with 12 bases in between. CDR3: CASSLQGWGTGELFF. The sequenced part of the CDR3 DNA is TGCGCCAGCAGCTTACAGGGATGGGGCACCGGGGAG.

This clone was detected ten times or more. The read falls 3 residues short of the CDR3 end, and the missing part is taken from the germline J gene. This chain joins TRBV20-1 and TRBJ2-7; a weak D match, TRBD1 (6 bases). This CDR3 is built from 16 residues. The V gene lost 0 bases and the J gene lost 4 bases, with 19 bases spanning the gap. In germline, CDR1 is DFQATT, CDR2 SNEGSKA (reference sequence). The sequenced CDR3 bases are TGCAGTGCTAGAGAGAGGTGGGACATGAAGGGGTACGAG. The encoded protein is CSARERWDMKGYE. The CDR3 in full is CSARERWDMKGYEQYF.

The table lists this clone with many counts. From the germline J gene comes the end of the CDR3, since the read stops 3 residues before it. The chain couples TRBV4-2 to TRBJ2-5, with 8 bases fitting TRBD1. This CDR3 spans 16 amino acids. Germline V CDR1 and CDR2: LGHNA, YNFKEQ. Trimming removed 5 bases from V and 0 bases from J; junction bases left unmatched: 8. The CDR3 DNA, read in part, is TGTGCCAGCAGCAACCGGGACAGGCAGTACCAAGAGACC. It encodes CASSNRDRQYQET. The whole CDR3 reads CASSNRDRQYQETQYF.

This clone was seen many times. With the read ending 3 residues before the CDR3 end, the germline J gene is used to fill in that end. The V gene is TRBV9, the J gene TRBJ1-1; 7 bases agree with TRBD1. The CDR3 is 16 residues long. J gave up 7 bases and V 4 bases, and 16 bases lay outside the gene matches. The germline V gene encodes CDR1 SGDLS and CDR2 YYNGEE. This chain's CDR3 is CASSSEGGGAENEAFF. CDR3 bases read: TGTGCCAGCAGCTCCGAGGGAGGGGGCGCGGAGAATGAA.

This clone was recorded at least ten times. Read data end 3 residues before the CDR3 end; the end is taken from the germline J gene. The gene calls are TRBV6-2 or TRBV6-3 and TRBJ2-7; the match to TRBD2 covers 8 bases. This CDR3 has 16 amino acids. The germline V gene has CDR1 MNHEY and CDR2 SVGEGT. V trimming: 6 bases; J trimming: 0 bases; junction bases outside the gene matches: 10. Partial CDR3 DNA: TGTGCCAGCAGGACAACTCTAGCGGGTAGCTCCTACGAG. It yields the protein CASRTTLAGSSYE. The entire CDR3 protein is CASRTTLAGSSYEQYF.

This clone was counted ten times or more. CDR3 residues: CATPRARRAGNYNEQFF. Partial CDR3 DNA: TGTGCCACCCCTCGGGCCCGGAGGGCGGGGAACTACAATGAG. This chain connects TRBV19 to TRBJ2-1; a possible D gene is TRBD2 (6 bases). The read comes to an end 3 residues before the CDR3 does, leaving the germline J gene to fill in the end. The germline V gene has CDR1 LNHDA and CDR2 SQIVND (reference sequence). The V and J ends lost 10 bases and 3 bases respectively, with 25 bases between them. The length of the CDR3 is 17 residues.

There are a few counts of this clone. An end of the junction differs from the germline gene, which may be a read error. The missing CDR3 end, 3 residues past where the read stops, is filled in from the germline J gene. The rearrangement joins TRBV7-9 to TRBJ2-5; 7 bases line up with TRBD1. The germline CDR1 and CDR2 sequences are SEHNR and FQNEAQ (reference sequence). The CDR3 is made up of 15 amino acids. CDR3 amino acids: CSSSLALGQRETQYF. Incomplete CDR3 DNA: TGTTCCAGCAGCTTAGCGTTGGGACAGAGAGAGACC.

This clone was counted ten times or more. The CDR3 end lies 3 residues beyond the end of the read and is filled in from the germline J gene. The chain employs TRBV30 and TRBJ1-1; D is perhaps TRBD1 (5 bases). The germline CDR1 and CDR2 sequences are GTSNPN and SVGIG (reference sequence). The CDR3 is made up of 11 amino acids. The V and J ends lost 8 bases and 3 bases respectively, with 10 bases between them. CDR3 in amino acids: CAGWTYTEAFF. The CDR3 bases that were read are TGTGCCGGCTGGACATACACTGAA.

The sample holds many counts of this clone. The read gets to within 3 residues of the CDR3 end, and the germline J gene fills in the rest. The chain combines TRBV7-3 with TRBJ1-1; perhaps TRBD1 as D (5 bases). V lost 1 base and J 3 bases, leaving 6 bases between the germline ends. Germline V gene lookup returns CDR1 SGHTA and CDR2 FQGTGA. The CDR3 contains 13 residues. This chain's CDR3 is CASSLRGDTEAFF. The covered CDR3 bases are TGTGCCAGCAGCTTAAGGGGGGACACTGAA. The entire variable domain, with the rest obtained from reference TRBV7-3 and TRBJ1-1, is as follows: GAGVSQTPSNKVTEKGKYVELRCDPISGHTALYWYRQSLGQGPEFLIYFQGTGAADDSGLPNDRFFAVRPEGSVSTLKIQRTERGDSAVYLCASSLRGDTEAFFGQGTRLTVV.

This clone was recorded many times. CDR3 amino acids: CASSLILADNEQFF. The sequenced part of the CDR3 DNA is TGCGCCAGCAGCTTAATACTAGCGGACAATGAG. The chain has TRBV5-1 and TRBJ2-1; 8 bases map to TRBD2. The CDR3 is cut off 3 residues early in the read; its end comes from the germline J gene. Germline loops: CDR1 SGHRS, CDR2 YFSETQ. V lost 2 bases, J lost 5 bases, and 3 bases stayed unmatched. The CDR3 covers 14 residues.

This clone was observed at least ten times. The sequenced fragment ends 3 residues before the CDR3 boundary, so the rest is inferred from the germline J gene. The chain has TRBV20-1 and TRBJ2-7; a weak D match, TRBD2 (7 bases). CDR3 length: 15 amino acids. Trimming removed 4 bases from V and 3 bases from J, with 19 bases in between. CDR1 DFQATT and CDR2 SNEGSKA come from the germline V gene (reference sequence). The CDR3 DNA, read in part, is TGCAGTGCTATAAGGGGGGGAGGGGGGCTCTACGAG. This encodes CSAIRGGGGLYE. The whole CDR3 region reads CSAIRGGGGLYEQYF.

In its sample, this clone ranks as medium-sized. The CDR3 is cut off 3 residues early in the read; its end comes from the germline J gene. The rearrangement uses TRBV6-1 and TRBJ2-7; weak D call: TRBD2 (6 bases). The CDR3 is made up of 15 amino acids. The V end was cut by 2 bases, the J end by 3 bases, with 14 bases between. Germline values: CDR1 MNHNS, CDR2 SASEGT. The DNA read from the CDR3 is TGTGCCAGCAGTGAAAGAGAGCGGGCAGGCTACGAG. Its protein product is CASSERERAGYE. The full-length CDR3 reads as CASSERERAGYEQYF.